This T cell receptor (beta chain) was sequenced in a study of PD-L1 blockade in urothelial cancer. For the study at large: At 3 weeks (second dose) and 6 weeks after starting treatment, blood was analyzed.

The protocol was immunoSEQ multiplex PCR, while the TCRdb copy is restricted to in-frame clones and leaves out a portion. There are about 84,000 clones in the sample; more than 90% occur only once, and 8% to 10% lies in the top ten. Trimming cost V 5 bases and J 6 bases; bases outside gene matches: 13. Germline V lookup: CDR1 SGHTA, CDR2 FQGTGA. CDR3 length equals 17 residues. The rearrangement joins TRBV7-3 to TRBJ2-1, with 10 bases matching TRBD2. The TCR originated in a man aged 55 to 70 with urothelial cancer. The starting material was PBMCs, obtained around atezolizumab (anti-PD-L1) treatment. CDR3 region: CASSQSIGSGGSNEQFF. The CDR3 DNA follows: TGTGCCAGCAGCCAGTCCATTGGTAGCGGGGGGAGCAATGAGCAGTTCTTC.